This section outlines one T cell receptor beta chain sequence together with its context. Germline V CDR1 and CDR2: MGHRA, YSYEKL. The CDR3 loop spans 17 amino acids. V was pared by 1 base and J by 6 bases, with 12 bases of the junction left unmatched. This sample was taken from a study of blood T cell repertoires in COVID-19. Clones were sequenced by immunoSEQ multiplex PCR, and TCRdb holds only the in-frame ones, with some missing. This sample has some 64,000 clones; more than 60% occur once, and the top ten carry roughly 5.4%. This receptor was taken from a human donor in a cohort sampled during active COVID-19. The chain is built from TRBV4-1 and TRBJ2-7; 10 nucleotides match TRBD1. Sequencing input: peripheral blood. The DNA of the CDR3 is TGCGCCAGCAGCCAAGGCACCCGACAGGGGGCATCTTCCGAGCAGTACTTC. It is translated as CASSQGTRQGASSEQYF.